The rows below give T cell receptor beta chains drawn from one sample of a study of blood T cell repertoires in COVID-19. The protocol was immunoSEQ multiplex PCR, while the TCRdb copy is restricted to in-frame clones and leaves out a portion. The sample includes over 80,000 clones, roughly 86% of them seen just once. Sequences were obtained from peripheral blood. These TCRs come from a man aged 65-85 years with acute or convalescent COVID-19. CDR3s include the opening cysteine and the closing phenylalanine or tryptophan. D genes are given only for firm matches. Size is omitted from some rows. Given values are once, few, many or a class for expanded clones.

clone size	J gene	CDR3 length	V gene	D gene	CDR3 DNA	CDR3 protein
.	TRBJ1-5	16	TRBV2	.	TGTGCCAGCAGCCCCTTTATCAGGGGATCAGATCAGCCCCAGCATTTT	CASSPFIRGSDQPQHF
few	TRBJ2-7	14	TRBV5-1	.	TGCGCCAGCTACAAAGGACGGGACTCCTACGAGCAGTACTTC	CASYKGRDSYEQYF
few	TRBJ1-2	14	TRBV7-2	.	TGTGCCAGCAGCTTAGCGCAACAGGGACATGGCTACACCTTC	CASSLAQQGHGYTF
.	TRBJ1-5	13	TRBV28	.	TGTGCCAGCACTACAGGGACCCATCAGCCCCAGCATTTT	CASTTGTHQPQHF
.	TRBJ1-1	15	TRBV6-2/TRBV6-3	.	TGTGCCAGCAGTTACAAGCCTTACCTGAACACTGAAGCTTTCTTT	CASSYKPYLNTEAFF
.	TRBJ2-5	15	TRBV6-2/TRBV6-3	.	TGTGCCAGCAGTCCGGGACACCCCATCGGGGAGACCCAGTACTTC	CASSPGHPIGETQYF
.	TRBJ2-2	13	TRBV3-1/TRBV3-2	.	TGTGCCAGCAGCCCGCGGGATACCGGGGAGCTGTTTTTT	CASSPRDTGELFF
once	TRBJ2-1	15	TRBV15	TRBD1	TGTGCCACCAGCCCCACCAGGGGGTTCGGGAATGAGCAGTTCTTC	CATSPTRGFGNEQFF
.	TRBJ2-7	12	TRBV5-1	TRBD1	TGCGCCAGCAGCCGGGACAGCTACGAGCAGTACTTC	CASSRDSYEQYF
few	TRBJ2-1	15	TRBV5-1	.	TGCGCCAGCAGCTTGGCTCTAGACTATCTTGGGGAGCAGTTCTTC	CASSLALDYLGEQFF
.	TRBJ2-5	16	TRBV7-2	TRBD2	TGTGCCAGCAGCTTAACTAGCGGGGGGAATCGTGAGACCCAGTACTTC	CASSLTSGGNRETQYF
.	TRBJ1-5	15	TRBV4-3	.	TGCGCCAGCAGCCAACAACGACTTCCCAATCAGCCCCAGCATTTT	CASSQQRLPNQPQHF
.	TRBJ2-3	15	TRBV7-2	TRBD2	TGTGCCAGCAGCCCCACTAGCGGGGGGGCAGATACGCAGTATTTT	CASSPTSGGADTQYF
.	TRBJ2-2	15	TRBV13	TRBD1	TGTGCCAGCAGGCACGGACAGGGGCTGACCGGGGAGCTGTTTTTT	CASRHGQGLTGELFF
.	TRBJ2-3	13	TRBV12-3/TRBV12-4	.	TGTGCCAGCAGATACACAGGGACAGATACGCAGTATTTT	CASRYTGTDTQYF
few	TRBJ2-1	15	TRBV9	TRBD2	TGTGCCAGCAGCGTAGCGGGACTATCCTACAATGAGCAGTTCTTC	CASSVAGLSYNEQFF
.	TRBJ1-2	14	TRBV27	.	TGTGCCAGCAGCCCCTCGGGAAGCGCTTATGGCTACACCTTC	CASSPSGSAYGYTF
.	TRBJ1-2	17	TRBV28	TRBD1	TGTGCCAGCAGTTTCCCCAGGGGGGCATCCCCTAACTATGGCTACACCTTC	CASSFPRGASPNYGYTF
.	TRBJ2-2	18	TRBV30	.	TGTGCCTGGAGTTCTCCCGGGACAAAATCGACATACACCGGGGAGCTGTTTTTT	CAWSSPGTKSTYTGELFF
.	TRBJ1-6	17	TRBV28	.	TGTGCCAGCAGTCTCGACGGGAGACCCTCCTATAATTCACCCCTCCACTTT	CASSLDGRPSYNSPLHF
.	TRBJ2-4	15	TRBV20-1	.	TGCAGTGCTAGTCTGGCCGTCTCATCCAAAAACATTCAGTACTTC	CSASLAVSSKNIQYF
.	TRBJ1-1	12	TRBV7-8	.	TGTGCCAGCAGCTTAGATGTGGTACAGGTTCTCTTT	CASSLDVVQVLF
.	TRBJ1-1	13	TRBV30	.	TGTGCCTGGAGTGTATCGGTGAACACTGAAGCTTTCTTT	CAWSVSVNTEAFF
few	TRBJ1-6	15	TRBV11-2	TRBD1	TGTGCCAGCAGCTTCGGACAGGGGAAAAATTCACCCCTCCACTTT	CASSFGQGKNSPLHF
.	TRBJ1-4	15	TRBV10-3	TRBD1	TGTGCCATCAGTGACCACGGGACAGGGAATGAAAAACTGTTTTTT	CAISDHGTGNEKLFF
.	TRBJ2-3	16	TRBV28	TRBD1	TGTGCCAGCAGATCCCCCGGGACAGGGGTGGCAGATACGCAGTATTTT	CASRSPGTGVADTQYF
.	TRBJ2-7	16	TRBV5-4	TRBD2	TGTGCCAGCAGCTTGGCCGGCAGCGGGGTCTCCTACGAGCAGTACTTC	CASSLAGSGVSYEQYF
.	TRBJ2-2	15	TRBV18	TRBD1	TGTGCCAGCTCACCAAGGGACAGGGTGACCGGGGAGCTGTTTTTT	CASSPRDRVTGELFF
.	TRBJ2-7	14	TRBV9	.	TGTGCCAGCAGCGCCGAGGCGACCTTTTACGAGCAGTACTTC	CASSAEATFYEQYF
.	TRBJ2-7	11	TRBV21-1	.	TGTGCCAGCAGCACCCGGAGCGAGCAGTACTTC	CASSTRSEQYF